This T cell receptor beta chain was captured by sequencing in a study of blood T cell repertoires in COVID-19. Across the whole study: Some COVID-19 samples were acute and others convalescent; all came from the United States, Italy and Spain.

Measured with immunoSEQ multiplex PCR; TCRdb has only the in-frame clones, and not every one. Among roughly 170,000 clones listed, about 75% were seen once. The CDR3 spans 16 residues. Per germline, CDR1 LGHDT and CDR2 YNNKEL (reference sequence). Trimming cost V 4 bases and J 3 bases; bases outside gene matches: 5. The sequencing input was peripheral blood. This clonotype originated in a woman aged 70 to 79 with acute or convalescent COVID-19. The genes are TRBV3-1 (or the pseudogene TRBV3-2) and TRBJ2-2; TRBD2 agrees at 10 bases. CDR3 coding DNA: TGTGCCAGCAGCCCCCGTACTAGCGGGGACACCGGGGAGCTGTTTTTT. As protein: CASSPRTSGDTGELFF.